This T cell receptor beta chain was found in a study of Ad26.COV2.S vaccination and SARS-CoV-2 variants. Sample treatment: about 20 received Ad26.COV2.S at low or high dose, single or two shots; roughly five received placebo; per-sample allocation not given. Repertoires come from day 63 after the first vaccine or placebo injection. The CDR3 totals 15 residues. Germline V gene data show CDR1 as SGHNT and CDR2 as YYREEE (reference sequence). V lost 1 base, J lost 1 base, and 1 base stayed unmatched. Measured with immunoSEQ multiplex PCR; TCRdb has only the in-frame clones, and not every one. The repertoire holds about 390,000 clones, with around 92% as singletons.

This specimen consisted of peripheral blood, obtained in a trial of Ad26.COV2.S vaccine versus placebo. The sequence was obtained from a person aged 18-65 years who received the Ad26.COV2.S COVID-19 vaccine or a placebo. The chain has TRBV5-4 and TRBJ1-4; TRBD1 matches at 7 bases. The CDR3 bases are TGTGCCAGCAGCTTGAACAGGGGAACTAATGAAAAACTGTTTTTT. Residues: CASSLNRGTNEKLFF.